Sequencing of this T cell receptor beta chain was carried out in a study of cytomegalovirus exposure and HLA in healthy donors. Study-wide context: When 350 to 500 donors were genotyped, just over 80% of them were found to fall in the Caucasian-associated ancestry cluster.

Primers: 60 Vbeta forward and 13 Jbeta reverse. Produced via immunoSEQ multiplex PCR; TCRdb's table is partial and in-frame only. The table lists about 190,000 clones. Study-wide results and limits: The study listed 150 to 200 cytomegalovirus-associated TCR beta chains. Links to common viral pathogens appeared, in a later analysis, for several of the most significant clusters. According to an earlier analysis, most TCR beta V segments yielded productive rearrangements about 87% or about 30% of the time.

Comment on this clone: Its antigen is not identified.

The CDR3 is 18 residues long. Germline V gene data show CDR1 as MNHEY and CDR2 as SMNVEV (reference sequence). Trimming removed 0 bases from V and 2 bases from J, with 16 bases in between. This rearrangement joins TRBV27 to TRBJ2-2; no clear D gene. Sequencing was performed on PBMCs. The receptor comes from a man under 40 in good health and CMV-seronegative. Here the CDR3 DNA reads TGTGCCAGCAGTTTATCCTTTTTGAACACCGTAAACACCGGGGAGCTGTTTTTT. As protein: CASSLSFLNTVNTGELFF.